This T cell receptor (beta chain) stems from a study of blood T cell repertoires in COVID-19. Per the germline V gene, CDR1 is SGHTA and CDR2 is FQGNSA. CDR3 length equals 17 residues. V gave up 5 bases and J gave up 5 bases; unmatched junction bases: 11. TCRdb's table, derived via immunoSEQ multiplex PCR, lists solely in-frame clones and lacks some. The table lists about 130,000 clones, approximately 82% of them singletons, with around 9.9% in the top ten. Sequenced material: peripheral blood. This clonotype originated in a man in his 60s who had recovered from COVID-19. The chain combines TRBV7-2 with TRBJ2-5; 13 bases are a match to TRBD2. The CDR3 bases are TGTGCCAGCAGCCTCGGACTAGCGGGAGTAGGATGGGAGACCCAGTACTTC. Protein sequence: CASSLGLAGVGWETQYF.